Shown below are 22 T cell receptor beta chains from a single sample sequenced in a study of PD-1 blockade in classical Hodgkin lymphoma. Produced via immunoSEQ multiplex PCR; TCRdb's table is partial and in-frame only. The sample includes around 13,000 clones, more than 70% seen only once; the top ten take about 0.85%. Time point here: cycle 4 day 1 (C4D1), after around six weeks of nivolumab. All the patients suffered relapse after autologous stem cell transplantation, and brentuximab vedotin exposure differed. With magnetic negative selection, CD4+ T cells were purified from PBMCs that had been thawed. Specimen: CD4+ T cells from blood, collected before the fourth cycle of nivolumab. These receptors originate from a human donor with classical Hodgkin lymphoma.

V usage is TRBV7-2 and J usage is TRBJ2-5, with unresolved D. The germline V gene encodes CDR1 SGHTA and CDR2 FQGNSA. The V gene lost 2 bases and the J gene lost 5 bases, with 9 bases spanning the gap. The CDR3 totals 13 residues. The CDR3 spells CASSLSGSETQYF. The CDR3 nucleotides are TGTGCCAGCAGCTTATCTGGATCGGAGACCCAGTACTTC. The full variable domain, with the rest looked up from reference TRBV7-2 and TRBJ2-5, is GAGVSQSPSNKVTEKGKDVELRCDPISGHTALYWYRQSLGQGLEFLIYFQGNSAPDKSGLPSDRFSAERTGGSVSTLTIQRTQQEDSAVYLCASSLSGSETQYFGPGTRLLVL.

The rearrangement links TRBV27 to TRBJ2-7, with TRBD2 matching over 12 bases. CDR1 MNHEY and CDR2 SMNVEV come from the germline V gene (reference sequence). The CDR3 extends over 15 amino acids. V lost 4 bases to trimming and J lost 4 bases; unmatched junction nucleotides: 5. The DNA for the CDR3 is TGTGCCAGCAGTTCTGGACTAGCGGGAAGATACGAGCAGTACTTC. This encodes CASSSGLAGRYEQYF.

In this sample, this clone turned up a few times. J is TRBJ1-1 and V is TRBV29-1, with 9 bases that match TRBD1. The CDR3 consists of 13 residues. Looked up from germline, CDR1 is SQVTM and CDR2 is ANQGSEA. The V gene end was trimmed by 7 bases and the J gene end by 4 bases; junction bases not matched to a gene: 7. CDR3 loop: CSGDRVLATEAFF. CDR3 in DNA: TGCAGCGGGGACAGGGTTCTGGCCACTGAAGCTTTCTTT.

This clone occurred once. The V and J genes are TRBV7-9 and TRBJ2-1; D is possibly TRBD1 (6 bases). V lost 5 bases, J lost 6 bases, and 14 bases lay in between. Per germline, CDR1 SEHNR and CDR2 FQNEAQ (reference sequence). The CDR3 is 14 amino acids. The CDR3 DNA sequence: TGTGCCAGCAGCAGGACAGTTTCCGGCAATGAGCAGTTCTTC. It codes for CASSRTVSGNEQFF.

CDR3 sequence reads: CASSLEGDSNQPQHF. The CDR3 DNA follows: TGTGCCAGCAGTCTAGAGGGGGACAGCAATCAGCCCCAGCATTTT. The V call is TRBV28, the J call TRBJ1-5; D may be TRBD1 (6 bases). CDR1 MDHEN and CDR2 SYDVKM come from the germline V gene. V was pared by 5 bases and J by 1 base, with 12 bases between. There are 15 residues in the CDR3.

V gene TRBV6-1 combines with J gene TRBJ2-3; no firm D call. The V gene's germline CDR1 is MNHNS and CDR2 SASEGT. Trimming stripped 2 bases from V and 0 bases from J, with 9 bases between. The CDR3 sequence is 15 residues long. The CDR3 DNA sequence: TGTGCCAGCAGTGAAAGGCGCACTAGCACAGATACGCAGTATTTT. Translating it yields CASSERRTSTDTQYF.

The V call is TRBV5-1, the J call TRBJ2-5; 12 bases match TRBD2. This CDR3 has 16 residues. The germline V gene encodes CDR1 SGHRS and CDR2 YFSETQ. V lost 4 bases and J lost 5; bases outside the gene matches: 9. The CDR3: CASSPPSGGEGETQYF. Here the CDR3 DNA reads TGCGCCAGCAGCCCCCCTAGCGGGGGGGAGGGGGAGACCCAGTACTTC.

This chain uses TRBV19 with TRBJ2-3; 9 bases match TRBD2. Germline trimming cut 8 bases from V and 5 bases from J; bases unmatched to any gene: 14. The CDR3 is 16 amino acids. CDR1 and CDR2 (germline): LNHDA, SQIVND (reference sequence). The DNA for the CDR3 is TGTGCCAGTTGCACTAGCGGGTCCCAAAGAGGAGATACGCAGTATTTT. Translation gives CASCTSGSQRGDTQYF.

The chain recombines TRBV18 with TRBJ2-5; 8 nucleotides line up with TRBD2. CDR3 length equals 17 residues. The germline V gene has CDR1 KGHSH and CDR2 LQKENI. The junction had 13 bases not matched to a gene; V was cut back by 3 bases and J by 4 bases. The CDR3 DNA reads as TGTGCCAGCTCACCGAACTTTTTGGCGGGAGGCTCAGAGACCCAGTACTTC. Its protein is CASSPNFLAGGSETQYF.

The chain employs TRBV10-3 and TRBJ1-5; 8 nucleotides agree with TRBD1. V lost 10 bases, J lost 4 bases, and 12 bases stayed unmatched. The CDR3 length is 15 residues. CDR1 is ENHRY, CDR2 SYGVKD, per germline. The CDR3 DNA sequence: TGTGCCACCGGACAGGGAATGGTATGGAATCAGCCCCAGCATTTT. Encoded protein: CATGQGMVWNQPQHF.

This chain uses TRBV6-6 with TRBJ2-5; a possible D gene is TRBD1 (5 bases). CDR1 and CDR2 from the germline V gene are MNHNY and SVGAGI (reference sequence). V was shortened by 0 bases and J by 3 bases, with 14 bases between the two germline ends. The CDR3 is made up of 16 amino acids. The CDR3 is CASSYSATIQEETQYF. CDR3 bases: TGTGCCAGCAGTTACTCGGCAACCATACAGGAAGAGACCCAGTACTTC.

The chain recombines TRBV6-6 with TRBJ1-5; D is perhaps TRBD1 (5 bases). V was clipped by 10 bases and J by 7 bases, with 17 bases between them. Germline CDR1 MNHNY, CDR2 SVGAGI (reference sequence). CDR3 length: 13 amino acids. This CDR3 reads CATGPGTGQPQHF. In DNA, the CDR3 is TGTGCCACTGGCCCCGGGACCGGCCAGCCCCAGCATTTT.

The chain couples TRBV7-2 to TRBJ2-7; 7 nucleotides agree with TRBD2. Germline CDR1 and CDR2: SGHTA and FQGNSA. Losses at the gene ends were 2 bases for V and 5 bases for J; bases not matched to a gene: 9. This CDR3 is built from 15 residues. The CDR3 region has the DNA TGTGCCAGCAGCTTAAGTTGGGCGGGAGCCAACGAGCAGTACTTC. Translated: CASSLSWAGANEQYF.

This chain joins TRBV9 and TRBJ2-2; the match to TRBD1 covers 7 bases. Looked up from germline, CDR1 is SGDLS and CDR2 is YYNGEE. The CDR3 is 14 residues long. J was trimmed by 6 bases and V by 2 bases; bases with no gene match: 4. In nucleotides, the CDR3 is TGTGCCAGCAGCGTTACAGGGGCCTCCGGGGAGCTGTTTTTT. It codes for CASSVTGASGELFF.

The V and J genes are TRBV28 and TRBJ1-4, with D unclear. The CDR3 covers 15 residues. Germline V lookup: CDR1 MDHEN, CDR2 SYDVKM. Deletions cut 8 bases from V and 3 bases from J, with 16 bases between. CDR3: CASRHWTAANEKLFF. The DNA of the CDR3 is TGTGCCAGCCGTCATTGGACTGCAGCTAATGAAAAACTGTTTTTT.

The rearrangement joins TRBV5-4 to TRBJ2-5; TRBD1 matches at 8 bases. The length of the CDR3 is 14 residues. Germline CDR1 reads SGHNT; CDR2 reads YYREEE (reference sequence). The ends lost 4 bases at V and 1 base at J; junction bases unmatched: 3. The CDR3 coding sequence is TGTGCCAGCAGCCTTCAGGGGGCCCAAGAGACCCAGTACTTC. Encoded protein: CASSLQGAQETQYF.

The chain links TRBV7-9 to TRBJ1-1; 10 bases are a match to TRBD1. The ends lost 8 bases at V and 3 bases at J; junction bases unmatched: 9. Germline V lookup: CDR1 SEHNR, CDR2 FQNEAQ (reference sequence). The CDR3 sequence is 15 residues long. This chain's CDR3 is CASGRQGARDTEAFF. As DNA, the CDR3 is TGTGCCAGCGGACGACAGGGGGCCAGGGACACTGAAGCTTTCTTT.

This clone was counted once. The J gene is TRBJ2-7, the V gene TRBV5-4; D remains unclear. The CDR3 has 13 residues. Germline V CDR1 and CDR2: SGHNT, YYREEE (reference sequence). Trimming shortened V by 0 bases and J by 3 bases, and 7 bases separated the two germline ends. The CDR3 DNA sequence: TGTGCCAGCAGCTTGGACAGTCTCTACGAGCAGTACTTC. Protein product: CASSLDSLYEQYF.

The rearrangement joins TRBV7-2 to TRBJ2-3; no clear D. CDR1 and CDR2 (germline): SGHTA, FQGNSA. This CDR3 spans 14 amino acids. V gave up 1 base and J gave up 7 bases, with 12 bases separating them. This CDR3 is CASSLGIKENTQYF. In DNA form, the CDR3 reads TGTGCCAGCAGCTTAGGGATAAAAGAAAATACGCAGTATTTT. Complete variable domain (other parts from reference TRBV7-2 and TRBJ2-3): GAGVSQSPSNKVTEKGKDVELRCDPISGHTALYWYRQSLGQGLEFLIYFQGNSAPDKSGLPSDRFSAERTGGSVSTLTIQRTQQEDSAVYLCASSLGIKENTQYFGPGTRLTVL.

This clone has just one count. The CDR3 region is CAISEAQGATGELFF. DNA for the CDR3: TGTGCCATCAGTGAGGCACAGGGGGCCACCGGGGAGCTGTTTTTT. This rearrangement joins TRBV10-3 to TRBJ2-2, with TRBD1 identical over 9 bases. From germline, CDR1 is ENHRY and CDR2 SYGVKD. The CDR3 has 15 amino acids. Losses at the gene ends were 2 bases for V and 4 bases for J; bases not matched to a gene: 2.

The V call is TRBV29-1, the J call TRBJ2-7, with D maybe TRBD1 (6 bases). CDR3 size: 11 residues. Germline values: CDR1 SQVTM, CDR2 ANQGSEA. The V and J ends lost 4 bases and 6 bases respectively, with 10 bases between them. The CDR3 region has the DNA TGCAGCGTTGCACAGGGTCTCGAGCAGTACTTC. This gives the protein CSVAQGLEQYF.

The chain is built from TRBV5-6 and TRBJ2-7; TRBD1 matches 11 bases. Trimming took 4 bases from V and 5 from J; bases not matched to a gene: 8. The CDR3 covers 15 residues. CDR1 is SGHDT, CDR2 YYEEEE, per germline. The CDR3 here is CASSPNPGQGDEQYF. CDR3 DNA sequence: TGTGCCAGCAGCCCAAACCCGGGACAGGGGGACGAGCAGTACTTC.